These 23 T cell receptor beta chains were sequenced from one sample in a study of blood T cell repertoires in COVID-19. Clones were read by immunoSEQ multiplex PCR, and TCRdb kept only the in-frame ones, dropping some. The table has under 150,000 clones, more than 75% seen once. The sequencing sample was made of peripheral blood. The source is a woman aged 45-60 years who had recovered from COVID-19.

The CDR3 loop is CASSRTGWGDTEAFF. CDR3 bases: TGTGCCAGCTCACGGACAGGGTGGGGGGACACTGAAGCTTTCTTT. The chain is built from TRBV18 and TRBJ1-1; 8 nucleotides match TRBD1. Looked up from germline, CDR1 is KGHSH and CDR2 is LQKENI. Trimming removed 4 bases from V and 3 bases from J; junction bases left unmatched: 7. The CDR3 is made up of 15 amino acids.

This clone appeared once. This chain joins TRBV6-5 and TRBJ1-2; 9 positions match TRBD1. CDR3 length: 14 residues. Germline-derived CDR1 and CDR2 are MNHEY and SVGAGI. V lost 7 bases, J lost 6 bases, and 9 bases stayed unmatched. For the CDR3, the DNA is TGTGCCAGCACCCCCGGGACAGGGTCGAATGGCTACACCTTC. This codes for CASTPGTGSNGYTF.

The chain employs TRBV11-3 and TRBJ2-1, with TRBD2 as a possible D gene (7 bases). Trimming removed 4 bases from V and 7 bases from J, with 20 bases in between. The CDR3 sequence is 16 residues long. Germline V lookup: CDR1 SGHNT, CDR2 YENEEA. The DNA for the CDR3 is TGTGCCAGCAGCTCCCGATGGGGGGGGCGGGGGAATGAGCAGTTCTTC. It specifies CASSSRWGGRGNEQFF.

In its sample, this clone was seen a few times. The genes are TRBV9 and TRBJ2-2; possibly TRBD2 for D (5 bases). The CDR3 runs 16 residues. Trimming took 4 bases from V and 2 from J, leaving 15 bases between them. The germline CDR1 and CDR2 sequences are SGDLS and YYNGEE. The chain's CDR3 is CASSLASLANTGELFF. The CDR3 DNA follows: TGTGCCAGCAGCCTAGCCTCCTTGGCTAACACCGGGGAGCTGTTTTTT.

The chain is built from TRBV27 and TRBJ2-7; TRBD1 aligns across 8 bases. Germline CDR1 is MNHEY and CDR2 is SMNVEV (reference sequence). The CDR3 length is 14 residues. With V trimmed by 8 bases and J by 1 base, 7 bases remained unmatched. The CDR3 loop is CASGRTGLSYEQYF. In nucleotides, the CDR3 is TGTGCCAGCGGAAGGACAGGGCTTTCCTACGAGCAGTACTTC.

The chain employs TRBV29-1 and TRBJ2-3; TRBD2 agrees at 14 bases. Germline lookup yields CDR1 SQVTM and CDR2 ANQGSEA. CDR3 size: 18 residues. V shed 4 bases and J 8 bases; nucleotides not matched to a gene: 17. CDR3 amino acids: CSVGLSTSGGAPQGTQYF. As DNA, the CDR3 is TGCAGCGTTGGTCTTTCGACTAGCGGGGGGGCCCCACAAGGTACGCAGTATTTT.

This chain joins TRBV4-1 and TRBJ2-1, with 9 bases matching TRBD2. The J segment lost 8 bases and the V segment lost 4 bases, leaving 12 bases of the junction unmatched. The CDR3 runs 16 residues. Looked up from germline, CDR1 is MGHRA and CDR2 is YSYEKL. CDR3 sequence reads: CASSPRAGGLSDEQFF. CDR3 DNA: TGCGCCAGCAGCCCGAGGGCGGGGGGGCTTTCTGATGAGCAGTTCTTC.

The chain uses TRBV6-1 and TRBJ1-2; the D gene is possibly TRBD1 (6 bases). Germline CDR1 reads MNHNS; CDR2 reads SASEGT. The V and J ends lost 1 base and 4 bases respectively, with 7 bases between them. This CDR3 comprises 13 residues. The CDR3 sequence: CASSEGGGYGYTF. The CDR3 DNA reads TGTGCCAGCAGTGAAGGAGGGGGCTATGGCTACACCTTC.

The genes are TRBV19 and TRBJ1-3; D is undetermined. This CDR3 has 15 amino acids. Trimming pared 5 bases from V and 3 bases from J, leaving 14 bases between. Per the germline V gene, CDR1 is LNHDA and CDR2 is SQIVND (reference sequence). CDR3 sequence: CASSRSVGGGNTIYF. The CDR3 region has the DNA TGTGCCAGTAGTCGCTCGGTTGGTGGTGGAAACACCATATATTTT. Using reference TRBV19 and TRBJ1-3 for the parts outside the CDR3, the full variable domain is DGGITQSPKYLFRKEGQNVTLSCEQNLNHDAMYWYRQDPGQGLRLIYYSQIVNDFQKGDIAEGYSVSREKKESFPLTVTSAQKNPTAFYLCASSRSVGGGNTIYFGEGSWLTVV.

This rearrangement joins TRBV4-2 to TRBJ1-1; D remains ambiguous. The CDR3 runs 15 residues. CDR1 and CDR2 from the germline V gene are LGHNA and YNFKEQ. Trimming shortened V by 1 base and J by 1 base, and 10 bases separated the two germline ends. The CDR3 reads CASSQGGSQNTEAFF. The DNA for the CDR3 is TGTGCCAGCAGCCAAGGTGGGAGCCAGAACACTGAAGCTTTCTTT.

The chain combines TRBV29-1 with TRBJ2-5, with 7 bases identical to TRBD2. The CDR3 runs to 12 residues. The germline V gene encodes CDR1 SQVTM and CDR2 ANQGSEA. Germline trimming cut 5 bases from V and 2 bases from J; bases unmatched to any gene: 2. The CDR3, as DNA: TGCAGCGTTCGGACTAGGCAAGAGACCCAGTACTTC. Translating it yields CSVRTRQETQYF.

The chain combines TRBV18 with TRBJ1-1; D is unresolved. The CDR3 is made up of 14 amino acids. Trimming shortened V by 2 bases and J by 1 base, and 8 bases separated the two germline ends. Germline CDR1 is KGHSH and CDR2 is LQKENI. CDR3 nucleotide sequence: TGTGCCAGCTCACCAGGGAGGCCGAACACTGAAGCTTTCTTT. Protein sequence: CASSPGRPNTEAFF.

The rearrangement uses TRBV28 and TRBJ2-3; 7 nucleotides match TRBD1. J lost 5 bases, V lost 5 bases, and 10 bases had no gene match. From germline, CDR1 is MDHEN and CDR2 SYDVKM. This CDR3 spans 15 amino acids. CDR3 amino acids: CASSPPGTAKDTQYF. The CDR3 DNA sequence: TGTGCCAGCAGTCCGCCGGGGACAGCCAAAGATACGCAGTATTTT.

The gene calls are TRBV6-2 or TRBV6-3 and TRBJ2-7, with a weak D call TRBD2 (5 bases). The CDR3 runs 14 residues. CDR1 MNHEY and CDR2 SVGEGT come from the germline V gene. The V end lost 0 bases, the J end lost 4 bases, and 10 bases lay between the germline ends. The CDR3 spells CASSYSEVRYEQYF. CDR3 in DNA: TGTGCCAGCAGTTACTCGGAGGTCCGGTACGAGCAGTACTTC.

The rearrangement uses TRBV6-5 and TRBJ1-5, with a possible D match to TRBD1 (6 bases). Per germline, CDR1 MNHEY and CDR2 SVGAGI. V gave up 6 bases and J gave up 5 bases, with 17 bases separating them. The CDR3 sequence is 15 residues long. The CDR3 reads CASRLIQGVDQPQHF. In DNA form, the CDR3 reads TGTGCCAGCAGGCTAATACAGGGTGTCGATCAGCCCCAGCATTTT.

The rearrangement links TRBV7-3 to TRBJ2-1, with a possible D match to TRBD2 (5 bases). The CDR3 runs to 14 residues. Germline CDR1 and CDR2: SGHTA and FQGTGA. V shed 2 bases and J shed 4 bases, with 9 bases lying between them. The CDR3 loop reads CASSLLTGYNEQFF. In DNA form, the CDR3 reads TGTGCCAGCAGCTTACTAACGGGGTACAATGAGCAGTTCTTC.

The CDR3 sequence: CASSLDTSGHTIYF. CDR3 nucleotide sequence: TGTGCCAGCAGCTTGGATACAAGCGGGCACACCATATATTTT. This chain connects TRBV5-4 to TRBJ1-3; D is ambiguous. V gave up 0 bases and J gave up 8 bases, with 12 bases separating them. Germline V gene sequence: CDR1 SGHNT, CDR2 YYREEE (reference sequence). CDR3 length: 14 amino acids.

This clone was picked up one time. The CDR3 is CATSREKYTSGRDNEQFF. The CDR3, as DNA: TGTGCCACCAGCAGAGAAAAATATACTAGCGGGAGGGACAATGAGCAGTTCTTC. The rearrangement links TRBV15 to TRBJ2-1, with TRBD2 identical over 13 bases. Germline V gene sequence: CDR1 LNHNV, CDR2 YYDKDF (reference sequence). The CDR3 loop spans 18 amino acids. J was trimmed by 5 bases and V by 0 bases; bases with no gene match: 7.

This chain connects TRBV4-2 to TRBJ2-1, with 9 bases matching TRBD1. The V segment lost 0 bases and the J segment 7 bases; nucleotides outside the gene matches: 16. CDR3 length: 19 residues. In germline, CDR1 is LGHNA, CDR2 YNFKEQ. The CDR3 DNA reads as TGTGCCAGCAGCCAAGAAGGTCGTGGGACAGGGAACCGCCTTAATGAGCAGTTCTTC. The encoded protein is CASSQEGRGTGNRLNEQFF.

This clone occurred once. The CDR3 spells CASSKRQGAFEQYF. The CDR3 nucleotides are TGTGCCAGCAGCAAAAGACAGGGGGCCTTTGAGCAGTACTTC. The genes are TRBV11-2 and TRBJ2-7; 10 bases agree with TRBD1. Trimming took 5 bases from V and 7 from J; bases not matched to a gene: 8. The CDR3 has 14 residues. Germline CDR1 SGHAT, CDR2 FQNNGV. Using reference TRBV11-2 and TRBJ2-7 for the parts outside the CDR3, the full variable domain is EAGVAQSPRYKIIEKRQSVAFWCNPISGHATLYWYQQILGQGPKLLIQFQNNGVVDDSQLPKDRFSAERLKGVDSTLKIQPAKLEDSAVYLCASSKRQGAFEQYFGPGTRLTVT.

This clone has only one observation. The genes are TRBV28 and TRBJ2-1, with D perhaps matching TRBD1 (5 bases). V lost 1 base and J 8 bases, leaving 9 bases between the germline ends. Germline V CDR1 and CDR2: MDHEN, SYDVKM. The CDR3 covers 13 residues. DNA for the CDR3: TGTGCCAGCAGTTTATCCTACAGGTATGAGCAGTTCTTC. Translation: CASSLSYRYEQFF. The variable domain in full, with the rest retrieved from reference TRBV28 and TRBJ2-1, is DVKVTQSSRYLVKRTGEKVFLECVQDMDHENMFWYRQDPGLGLRLIYFSYDVKMKEKGDIPEGYSVSREKKERFSLILESASTNQTSMYLCASSLSYRYEQFFGPGTRLTVL.

The chain joins TRBV7-9 to TRBJ1-2; no clear D gene. Germline V CDR1 and CDR2: SEHNR, FQNEAQ (reference sequence). Trimming removed 5 bases at V and 5 bases at J, with 15 bases between. This CDR3 spans 14 amino acids. The CDR3 DNA is TGTGCCAGCAGCCCCGGAGTAGCAGTTTATGGCTACACCTTC. Translation gives CASSPGVAVYGYTF.

The chain uses TRBV10-3 and TRBJ1-4, with a tentative D call TRBD1 (5 bases). The CDR3 consists of 13 residues. Germline V gene lookup returns CDR1 ENHRY and CDR2 SYGVKD. With 8 bases removed from V and 3 bases from J, the gap between germline ends came to 10 bases. The CDR3 region has the DNA TGTGCCATCGGGGCAGCGCCTAATGAAAAACTGTTTTTT. Its protein product is CAIGAAPNEKLFF.